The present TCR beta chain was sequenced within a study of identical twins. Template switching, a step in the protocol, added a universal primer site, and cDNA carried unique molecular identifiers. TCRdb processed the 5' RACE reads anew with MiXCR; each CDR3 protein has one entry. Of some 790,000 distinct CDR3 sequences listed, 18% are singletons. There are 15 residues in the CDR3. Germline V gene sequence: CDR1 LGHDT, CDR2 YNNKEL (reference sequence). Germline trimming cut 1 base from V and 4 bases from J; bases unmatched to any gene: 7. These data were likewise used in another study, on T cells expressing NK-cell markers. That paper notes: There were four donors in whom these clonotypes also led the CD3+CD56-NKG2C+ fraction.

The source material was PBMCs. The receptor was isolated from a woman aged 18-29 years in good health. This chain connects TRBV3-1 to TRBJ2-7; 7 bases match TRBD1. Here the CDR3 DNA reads TGTGCCAGCAGCCAAGGAGGGGGCCCTACTTACGAGCAGTACTTC. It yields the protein CASSQGGGPTYEQYF.